These T cell receptor beta chains were read from a single sample in a study of blood T cell repertoires in COVID-19. Sequencing used immunoSEQ multiplex PCR; TCRdb keeps in-frame clones, though not all of them. In the table there are around 150,000 clones, about four fifths of which are singletons. Material: PBMCs or T cells enriched from blood (not recorded which). The receptor set was obtained from a woman aged 55-69 years who had recovered from COVID-19. CDR3s include the opening cysteine and the closing phenylalanine or tryptophan. The D gene is left open where the match is weak. Rows may omit the clone size; those that give it use once, few, many or a size class.

D: TRBD1; size: NA; V: TRBV7-8; J: TRBJ2-5; DNA: TGTGCCAGCAGCCCTGGCCCGGAGACAGGGGGCAGAGAGACCCAGTACTTC; CDR3: CASSPGPETGGRETQYF
D: NA; size: NA; V: TRBV21-1; J: TRBJ1-2; DNA: TGTGCCAGCAGCAAAAAAGACAGGGAGAACTATGGCTACACCTTC; CDR3: CASSKKDRENYGYTF
D: TRBD1; size: NA; V: TRBV20-1; J: TRBJ1-2; DNA: TGCAGTGCTTTACAGGGGGAGAGCACCTTC; CDR3: CSALQGESTF
D: TRBD1; size: NA; V: TRBV5-1; J: TRBJ2-1; DNA: TGCGCCAGCAGCTGGAGGACAGGGTCATGGAATGAGCAGTTCTTC; CDR3: CASSWRTGSWNEQFF
D: TRBD1; size: many; V: TRBV4-1; J: TRBJ1-3; DNA: TGCGCCAGCAGCCAAACAACAGGGGATCTGGACACCATATATTTT; CDR3: CASSQTTGDLDTIYF
D: NA; size: NA; V: TRBV2; J: TRBJ1-2; DNA: TGTGCCAGCAGCGAGACCGACAGGCCAAACTATGGCTACACCTTC; CDR3: CASSETDRPNYGYTF
D: NA; size: NA; V: TRBV12-3/TRBV12-4; J: TRBJ1-5; DNA: TGTGCCAGCAGTTTGGGGCACTATCAGCCCCAGCATTTT; CDR3: CASSLGHYQPQHF
D: TRBD2; size: NA; V: TRBV18; J: TRBJ2-3; DNA: TGTGCCAGCTCACCAACGGCGGGGGGGACCACAGATACGCAGTATTTT; CDR3: CASSPTAGGTTDTQYF
D: TRBD1; size: NA; V: TRBV27; J: TRBJ2-7; DNA: TGTGCCAGCAGTTTGACAGGGGGTAATTACGAGCAGTACTTC; CDR3: CASSLTGGNYEQYF
D: NA; size: NA; V: TRBV12-3/TRBV12-4; J: TRBJ1-2; DNA: TGTGCCAGCCGTCAGAACTATGGCTACACCTTC; CDR3: CASRQNYGYTF
D: NA; size: NA; V: TRBV28; J: TRBJ2-7; DNA: TGTGCCAGCAGTTTGGCTGGAGCCTCCTACGAGCAGTACTTC; CDR3: CASSLAGASYEQYF
D: TRBD1; size: once; V: TRBV9; J: TRBJ1-3; DNA: TGTGCCAGCGGGTCTAGGGACAGGACTGGAAACACCATATATTTT; CDR3: CASGSRDRTGNTIYF
D: TRBD2; size: once; V: TRBV5-4; J: TRBJ2-2; DNA: TGTGCCAGCAGCTTTTCTAGCGGGGGGAACACCGGGGAGCTGTTTTTT; CDR3: CASSFSSGGNTGELFF
D: TRBD1; size: NA; V: TRBV6-9; J: TRBJ1-2; DNA: TGTGCCAGCAGTTCACAGGGGGACTACGGCTACACCTTC; CDR3: CASSSQGDYGYTF
D: TRBD1; size: NA; V: TRBV5-1; J: TRBJ1-4; DNA: TGCGCCAGCAGCTTGGGACAGGGGTTTAATGAAAAACTGTTTTTT; CDR3: CASSLGQGFNEKLFF
D: TRBD2; size: NA; V: TRBV7-2; J: TRBJ2-3; DNA: TGTGCCAGCAGCGGGCGGGGAGGGCCGAGCACAGATACGCAGTATTTT; CDR3: CASSGRGGPSTDTQYF
D: NA; size: NA; V: TRBV11-2; J: TRBJ1-6; DNA: TGTGCCAGCAGCTCAGGGAATTCACCCCTCCACTTT; CDR3: CASSSGNSPLHF
D: TRBD2; size: NA; V: TRBV5-1; J: TRBJ2-5; DNA: TGCGCCAGCAGCTTGGCTCCCCCCGGGACTAGCGGGGGGGCCTTCCAAGAGACCCAGTACTTC; CDR3: CASSLAPPGTSGGAFQETQYF
D: TRBD2; size: NA; V: TRBV2; J: TRBJ2-1; DNA: TGTGCCAGCAGTGAATTGTCTAGCGGGGCCAAATACAATGAGCAGTTCTTC; CDR3: CASSELSSGAKYNEQFF
D: NA; size: NA; V: TRBV6-5; J: TRBJ1-2; DNA: TGTGCCAGCAGTTACAGCCCAGGTTTCTATGGCTACACCTTC; CDR3: CASSYSPGFYGYTF
D: TRBD1; size: once; V: TRBV9; J: TRBJ2-7; DNA: TGTGCCAGCAGCGTAGGGGGACAGGGAGGCGACGAGCAGTACTTC; CDR3: CASSVGGQGGDEQYF
D: NA; size: NA; V: TRBV10-2; J: TRBJ2-7; DNA: TGCGCCAGCAGTGTAGGCGCGGGGGCCATCTCCTACGAGCAGTACTTC; CDR3: CASSVGAGAISYEQYF
D: TRBD1; size: once; V: TRBV2; J: TRBJ2-1; DNA: TGTGCCAGCAGTTCCATAGGGACAGGGGGCAATGAGCAGTTCTTC; CDR3: CASSSIGTGGNEQFF
D: NA; size: NA; V: TRBV12-3/TRBV12-4; J: TRBJ1-6; DNA: TGTGCCAGCAGTTTACAGTGGAATTCACCCCTCCACTTT; CDR3: CASSLQWNSPLHF
D: NA; size: NA; V: TRBV29-1; J: TRBJ1-1; DNA: TGCAGCGTTGGATCCTGGAGCACTGAAGCTTTCTTT; CDR3: CSVGSWSTEAFF
D: NA; size: NA; V: TRBV4-1; J: TRBJ2-7; DNA: TGCGCCAGCAGCCTAAAGCAGGGGTACGAGCAGTACTTC; CDR3: CASSLKQGYEQYF
D: TRBD1; size: NA; V: TRBV2; J: TRBJ1-4; DNA: TGTGCCAGCAGTCGACAGGGGGCGAATGAAAAACTGTTTTTT; CDR3: CASSRQGANEKLFF
D: TRBD2; size: NA; V: TRBV7-2; J: TRBJ2-5; DNA: TGTGCCAGCAGCTTTGGACTAGCGGGGGGACAGACCCAGTACTTC; CDR3: CASSFGLAGGQTQYF
D: TRBD2; size: NA; V: TRBV12-3/TRBV12-4; J: TRBJ2-7; DNA: TGTGCCAGCAGTTTGGGACTAGCCTACGAGCAGTACTTC; CDR3: CASSLGLAYEQYF
D: TRBD2; size: NA; V: TRBV19; J: TRBJ2-1; DNA: TGTGCCAGTAGAGCCCTGACTAGCGGGGGGCCGCGAAATGAGCAGTTCTTC; CDR3: CASRALTSGGPRNEQFF
D: TRBD1; size: NA; V: TRBV6-5; J: TRBJ1-1; DNA: TGTGCCAGCAGTTCACATTTACAGGGGGTAAGGACTGAAGCTTTCTTT; CDR3: CASSSHLQGVRTEAFF
D: NA; size: NA; V: TRBV2; J: TRBJ1-2; DNA: TGTGCCAGCAGTGTAGAGGCTAACTATGGCTACACCTTC; CDR3: CASSVEANYGYTF
D: NA; size: NA; V: TRBV30; J: TRBJ1-6; DNA: TGTGCCTGGAGTGTACCGGAGTATAATTCACCCCTCCACTTT; CDR3: CAWSVPEYNSPLHF
D: NA; size: NA; V: TRBV2; J: TRBJ1-1; DNA: TGTGCCAGCACCGTTTTACAGGGGAACACTGAAGCTTTCTTT; CDR3: CASTVLQGNTEAFF
D: NA; size: NA; V: TRBV5-1; J: TRBJ2-7; DNA: TGCGCCAGCAGCTGGGGTCCTACTAGCTACGAGCAGTACTTC; CDR3: CASSWGPTSYEQYF
D: TRBD1; size: once; V: TRBV9; J: TRBJ1-2; DNA: TGTGCCAGCAGCCTGGGGACAGGGAACTATGGCTACACCTTC; CDR3: CASSLGTGNYGYTF
D: TRBD1; size: NA; V: TRBV3-1/TRBV3-2; J: TRBJ1-1; DNA: TGTGCCAGCAGCCAGACAGGGAGTGACACTGAAGCTTTCTTT; CDR3: CASSQTGSDTEAFF
D: NA; size: NA; V: TRBV18; J: TRBJ1-3; DNA: TGTGCCAGCTCACCAGATACAGGTGGAAACACCATATATTTT; CDR3: CASSPDTGGNTIYF
D: NA; size: NA; V: TRBV5-1; J: TRBJ2-1; DNA: TGCGCCAGCAGCTTGGATGGGGGGTCCTACAATGAGCAGTTCTTC; CDR3: CASSLDGGSYNEQFF
D: NA; size: NA; V: TRBV29-1; J: TRBJ2-7; DNA: TGCAGCGTTGGGGGGGGCAGCGGTGCCTACGAGCAGTACTTC; CDR3: CSVGGGSGAYEQYF
D: NA; size: NA; V: TRBV3-1/TRBV3-2; J: TRBJ2-2; DNA: TGTGCCAGCAGCCAAGGGCGGACCGGGGAGCTGTTTTTT; CDR3: CASSQGRTGELFF
D: TRBD2; size: NA; V: TRBV28; J: TRBJ2-1; DNA: TGTGCCAGCAGTCACAATAGCGGGGGGGCCGACAATGAGCAGTTCTTC; CDR3: CASSHNSGGADNEQFF
D: TRBD1; size: few; V: TRBV5-1; J: TRBJ2-5; DNA: TGCGCCAGCAGCTTGCCGCGACAGGGGCTGGAGACCCAGTACTTC; CDR3: CASSLPRQGLETQYF
D: NA; size: NA; V: TRBV5-1; J: TRBJ1-4; DNA: TGCGCCAGCAGCTCAAGACAGGCAGCTAATGAAAAACTGTTTTTT; CDR3: CASSSRQAANEKLFF